The 29 T cell receptor beta chains listed next were all sequenced from one sample in a study of T cell clones after liver transplantation. Here immunoSEQ multiplex PCR was the method, and the copy in TCRdb shows in-frame clones only, minus some. The table shows just over 80,000 clones, with roughly four fifths occurring only once. The material was CD4+ T cells from blood, obtained 45 to 47 months after liver transplant. The receptor source for this set is a human patient who received a liver transplant. Some of the T cells may derive from the graft donor.

The rearrangement joins TRBV5-4 to TRBJ1-1; no clear D gene. V lost 4 bases to trimming and J lost 0 bases, with 10 bases between them. Germline assignment: CDR1 SGHNT and CDR2 YYREEE (reference sequence). The length of the CDR3 is 14 residues. The CDR3 is CASSPQPLNTEAFF. In DNA form, the CDR3 reads TGTGCCAGCAGCCCCCAGCCATTGAACACTGAAGCTTTCTTT.

The rearrangement links TRBV28 to TRBJ2-3; D gene ambiguous. This CDR3 spans 12 amino acids. Trimming cost V 6 bases and J 7 bases, with 11 bases left between them. Germline CDR1 MDHEN, CDR2 SYDVKM. CDR3 amino acids: CASSTFLHTQYF. In nucleotides, the CDR3 is TGTGCCAGCAGCACATTTCTCCATACGCAGTATTTT.

This clone was picked up a small number of times. This rearrangement joins TRBV9 to TRBJ1-2; D gene unclear. V was cut by 4 bases and J by 0 bases, with 10 bases left in between. Germline CDR1 reads SGDLS; CDR2 reads YYNGEE. This CDR3 region has 14 residues. The chain's CDR3 is CASSSGLANYGYTF. The CDR3 DNA follows: TGTGCCAGCAGCTCGGGATTAGCTAACTATGGCTACACCTTC. The full variable domain, in which reference TRBV9 and TRBJ1-2 provide the parts outside the CDR3, is DSGVTQTPKHLITATGQRVTLRCSPRSGDLSVYWYQQSLDQGLQFLIQYYNGEERAKGNILERFSAQQFPDLHSELNLSSLELGDSALYFCASSSGLANYGYTFGSGTRLTVV.

This clone showed up just once. This chain joins TRBV30 and TRBJ2-5; 7 bases align to TRBD2. Germline V gene sequence: CDR1 GTSNPN, CDR2 SVGIG (reference sequence). The J segment lost 13 bases and the V segment lost 3 bases, leaving 5 bases of the junction unmatched. The CDR3 contains 10 residues. CDR3 loop: CAWRGRDWYF. CDR3 coding DNA: TGTGCCTGGAGGGGGAGGGATTGGTACTTC. The full variable domain, completed using reference TRBV30 and TRBJ2-5, is SQTIHQWPATLVQPVGSPLSLECTVEGTSNPNLYWYRQAAGRGLQLLFYSVGIGQISSEVPQNLSASRPQDRQFILSSKKLLLSDSGFYLCAWRGRDWYFGPGTRLLVL.

This chain joins TRBV4-3 and TRBJ1-2, with D unclear. Germline V lookup: CDR1 LGHNA, CDR2 YSLEER. The CDR3 runs to 14 residues. Trimming removed 4 bases from V and 6 bases from J, with 15 bases in between. CDR3 loop: CASSREGSWDGYTF. The CDR3 DNA follows: TGCGCCAGCAGCCGTGAGGGCAGCTGGGATGGCTACACCTTC.

This clone was recorded a few times. This chain joins TRBV5-1 and TRBJ2-5; possibly TRBD2 for D (6 bases). The V and J ends lost 1 base and 4 bases respectively, with 17 bases between them. Per germline, CDR1 SGHRS and CDR2 YFSETQ. The CDR3 sequence is 16 residues long. DNA of the CDR3: TGCGCCAGCAGCTTGAACGGCCTAGCGTATGGAGAGACCCAGTACTTC. It codes for CASSLNGLAYGETQYF.

The genes are TRBV29-1 and TRBJ2-1, with 7 bases that match TRBD2. The CDR3 has 14 amino acids. After removal of 5 bases from V and 2 bases from J, the junction contained 6 bases not matched to a gene. The germline V gene encodes CDR1 SQVTM and CDR2 ANQGSEA. CDR3 DNA: TGCAGCGTTCGACGGGAGGAAGCCTACAATGAGCAGTTCTTC. Amino acid sequence: CSVRREEAYNEQFF.

The chain joins TRBV9 to TRBJ1-2, with a tentative D call TRBD1 (5 bases). Germline CDR1 is SGDLS and CDR2 is YYNGEE. The V end was cut by 4 bases, the J end by 7 bases, with 17 bases between. The CDR3 extends over 14 amino acids. CDR3 sequence: CASSPRDLGGGYTF. DNA of the CDR3: TGTGCCAGCAGCCCGCGGGACCTGGGAGGTGGCTACACCTTC.

The gene calls are TRBV7-9 and TRBJ2-7; D might be TRBD2 (6 bases). V was shortened by 7 bases and J by 0 bases, with 13 bases between the two germline ends. Looked up from germline, CDR1 is SEHNR and CDR2 is FQNEAQ (reference sequence). The CDR3 length is 14 residues. CDR3 region: CASIRDSRSYEQYF. CDR3 DNA: TGTGCCAGCATTCGGGACTCCCGCTCCTACGAGCAGTACTTC.

On this clone: Other DNA sequences within the sample encode an identical CDR3. The rearrangement joins TRBV6-6 to TRBJ1-5; perhaps TRBD1 as D (5 bases). Deletions cut 5 bases from V and 2 bases from J, with 10 bases between. The CDR3 runs 14 residues. Germline loops: CDR1 MNHNY, CDR2 SVGAGI (reference sequence). CDR3 sequence: CASSPRGGNQPQHF. CDR3 coding DNA: TGTGCCAGCAGTCCCCGAGGGGGCAATCAGCCCCAGCATTTT.

This chain connects TRBV9 to TRBJ1-4; D possibly corresponds to TRBD1 (6 bases). The V end lost 4 bases, the J end lost 3 bases, and 10 bases lay between the germline ends. There are 14 residues in the CDR3. The germline V gene encodes CDR1 SGDLS and CDR2 YYNGEE. The DNA of the CDR3 is TGTGCCAGCAGCTTCGGACAGTCTAATGAAAAACTGTTTTTT. Its protein product is CASSFGQSNEKLFF.

The rearrangement uses TRBV29-1 and TRBJ2-5, with no clear D. CDR3 length equals 11 residues. Germline V gene sequence: CDR1 SQVTM, CDR2 ANQGSEA. Deletions cut 3 bases from V and 9 bases from J, with 11 bases between. The CDR3 coding sequence is TGCAGCGTTGATTATGACCTGGCCCAGTACTTC. Translated, it gives CSVDYDLAQYF.

The V call is TRBV7-8, the J call TRBJ1-1; no definite D call. In germline, CDR1 is SGHVS, CDR2 FQNEAQ. The CDR3 spans 13 residues. Trimming removed 2 bases from V and 6 bases from J, with 10 bases in between. The chain's CDR3 is CASSLQEGSEAFF. The CDR3 DNA follows: TGTGCCAGCAGCTTACAGGAGGGATCTGAAGCTTTCTTT.

The rearrangement uses TRBV28 and TRBJ2-3; the D gene could be TRBD1 or TRBD2 (6 bases each). The CDR3 is 15 residues long. Trimming left V 6 bases short and J 0 bases short, with 13 bases between. Germline CDR1 reads MDHEN; CDR2 reads SYDVKM. CDR3 coding DNA: TGTGCCAGCAGGTTAGGGGGGTCTAGCACAGATACGCAGTATTTT. It encodes CASRLGGSSTDTQYF.

The gene calls are TRBV2 and TRBJ2-7; 7 bases fit TRBD1. The CDR3 is 14 residues long. With 6 bases clipped from V and 1 base from J, the junction kept 6 bases outside the gene matches. From germline, CDR1 is SNHLY and CDR2 FYNNEI. CDR3: CASSGTVGSYEQYF. CDR3 nucleotides: TGTGCCAGCAGCGGGACAGTTGGGTCCTACGAGCAGTACTTC.

This chain uses TRBV11-2 with TRBJ1-3, with D unclear. From germline, CDR1 is SGHAT and CDR2 FQNNGV. This CDR3 contains 14 residues. Trimming removed 5 bases from V and 3 bases from J, with 11 bases in between. The CDR3 sequence: CASSPVRGGNTIYF. The DNA for the CDR3 is TGTGCCAGCAGCCCTGTACGGGGTGGAAACACCATATATTTT.

The rearrangement uses TRBV10-3 and TRBJ2-7; perhaps D is TRBD1 or TRBD2 (5 bases each). Looked up from germline, CDR1 is ENHRY and CDR2 is SYGVKD. The CDR3 covers 15 residues. V was clipped by 3 bases and J by 5 bases, with 17 bases between them. The CDR3 protein is CAISDRVQGEHEQYF. CDR3 coding DNA: TGTGCCATCAGTGACCGAGTCCAAGGGGAGCACGAGCAGTACTTC.

This clone was observed a few times. J is TRBJ2-1 and V is TRBV2, with 7 positions matching TRBD2. In germline, CDR1 is SNHLY, CDR2 FYNNEI. The CDR3 is 16 amino acids. V shed 6 bases, J shed 1 base, and the junction held 9 bases outside the gene matches. Written as DNA, the CDR3 is TGTGCCAGCAGGAGGGAGGCTAGCGGATCCTACAATGAGCAGTTCTTC. Residues: CASRREASGSYNEQFF.

CDR3 in amino acids: CASSQLPGTGRSTDTQYF. In DNA, the CDR3 is TGCGCCAGCAGTCAGCTCCCCGGGACAGGGAGAAGCACAGATACGCAGTATTTT. This chain joins TRBV23-1 and TRBJ2-3, with 9 nucleotides matching TRBD1. TRBV23-1 is designated an ORF whose function remains uncertain. The CDR3 contains 18 residues. V dropped 3 bases and J dropped 0; count of bases not matched to a gene: 10.

J is TRBJ1-3 and V is TRBV7-9; no clear D gene. The CDR3 covers 14 residues. Germline values: CDR1 SEHNR, CDR2 FQNEAQ (reference sequence). Trimming shortened V by 1 base and J by 0 bases, and 4 bases separated the two germline ends. This CDR3 is CASSLGPSGNTIYF. As DNA, the CDR3 is TGTGCCAGCAGCTTAGGGCCCTCTGGAAACACCATATATTTT.

The gene calls are TRBV7-2 and TRBJ2-5; D might be TRBD1 (5 bases). The CDR3 is 13 residues long. CDR1 is SGHTA, CDR2 FQGNSA, per germline. Trimming removed 1 base at V and 5 bases at J, with 8 bases between. CDR3 sequence reads: CASSLVRAETQYF. CDR3 in DNA: TGTGCCAGCAGCTTAGTCAGGGCTGAGACCCAGTACTTC.

V gene TRBV30 combines with J gene TRBJ1-2; tentatively, D is TRBD1 (6 bases). This CDR3 has 13 residues. V lost 1 base and J lost 4, with 10 bases in between. CDR1 and CDR2 (germline): GTSNPN, SVGIG (reference sequence). DNA of the CDR3: TGTGCCTGGAGTGCCGACAGGACCTATGGCTACACCTTC. It translates to CAWSADRTYGYTF. Full variable domain (rest looked up from reference TRBV30 and TRBJ1-2): SQTIHQWPATLVQPVGSPLSLECTVEGTSNPNLYWYRQAAGRGLQLLFYSVGIGQISSEVPQNLSASRPQDRQFILSSKKLLLSDSGFYLCAWSADRTYGYTFGSGTRLTVV.

The chain is built from TRBV13 and TRBJ1-1; 7 bases fit TRBD1. Per germline, CDR1 PRHDT and CDR2 FYEKMQ (reference sequence). The CDR3 sequence is 14 residues long. V lost 2 bases to trimming and J lost 4 bases; unmatched junction nucleotides: 4. The CDR3 region is CASSLTRGSTEAFF. Here the CDR3 DNA reads TGTGCCAGCAGCTTAACCAGGGGGAGCACTGAAGCTTTCTTT.

The gene calls are TRBV7-9 and TRBJ1-2, with a weak D call TRBD1 (6 bases). The V end lost 1 base, the J end lost 7 bases, and 10 bases lay between the germline ends. In germline, CDR1 is SEHNR, CDR2 FQNEAQ (reference sequence). The CDR3 contains 13 residues. This CDR3 is CASSLEAGAGYTF. In DNA, the CDR3 is TGTGCCAGCAGCTTAGAGGCAGGGGCTGGCTACACCTTC.

The genes are TRBV7-3 and TRBJ1-3, with D possibly matching TRBD1 (6 bases). The CDR3 totals 14 residues. Looked up from germline, CDR1 is SGHTA and CDR2 is FQGTGA. V gave up 2 bases and J gave up 4 bases, with 9 bases separating them. This chain's CDR3 is CASSLQGSGNTIYF. The CDR3, as DNA: TGTGCCAGCAGCTTACAGGGGTCGGGAAACACCATATATTTT.

V usage is TRBV9 and J usage is TRBJ2-1, with D perhaps matching TRBD2 (6 bases). V lost 1 base and J 0 bases, leaving 29 bases between the germline ends. Germline values: CDR1 SGDLS, CDR2 YYNGEE. This CDR3 is built from 22 residues. The CDR3 sequence: CASSVRSHWRDSDSPSYNEQFF. CDR3 DNA sequence: TGTGCCAGCAGCGTAAGATCCCATTGGCGGGACTCCGATTCTCCCTCCTACAATGAGCAGTTCTTC.

The chain uses TRBV9 and TRBJ2-5, with TRBD2 matching 11 bases. V shed 3 bases and J 4 bases; nucleotides not matched to a gene: 11. Germline-derived CDR1 and CDR2 are SGDLS and YYNGEE. The CDR3 loop spans 17 amino acids. The CDR3, as DNA: TGTGCCAGCAGCGCCTCTACTAGCGGGAGAACAGGAGAGACCCAGTACTTC. Protein product: CASSASTSGRTGETQYF.

The genes are TRBV4-3 and TRBJ1-1; maybe TRBD1 (5 bases). The CDR3 extends over 17 amino acids. The V end was cut by 0 bases, the J end by 2 bases, with 16 bases between. Per the germline V gene, CDR1 is LGHNA and CDR2 is YSLEER. Here the CDR3 DNA reads TGCGCCAGCAGCCAAGATATAGGGACGGTAAGAAACACTGAAGCTTTCTTT. It specifies CASSQDIGTVRNTEAFF.

This clone appeared once. The chain has TRBV5-1 and TRBJ2-7, with 7 nucleotides matching TRBD2. V shed 4 bases, J shed 0 bases, and the junction held 13 bases outside the gene matches. This CDR3 is 17 amino acids long. Per germline, CDR1 SGHRS and CDR2 YFSETQ. The CDR3 protein is CASSPMGSGRFSYEQYF. The CDR3 DNA reads TGCGCCAGCAGCCCAATGGGGTCCGGGAGGTTCTCCTACGAGCAGTACTTC.